Below are 7 T cell receptor beta chains sequenced from a single sample in a study of T cell responses to AZD1222 COVID-19 vaccine. Assay used: immunoSEQ multiplex PCR; TCRdb lists only in-frame clones, some missing. The table records under 150,000 clones, roughly 90% of them present only once. The sample in question was peripheral blood, obtained on day 0 of AZD1222 vaccination. Receptors were obtained from an adult in good health.

The gene calls are TRBV12-5 and TRBJ1-5; D ambiguous. Germline values: CDR1 LGHNT, CDR2 FRNRAP. The CDR3 has 15 residues. Trimming left V 8 bases short and J 0 bases short, with 14 bases between. The chain's CDR3 is CASSSGDDSNQPQHF. DNA for the CDR3: TGTGCTAGTAGCAGTGGGGATGATAGCAATCAGCCCCAGCATTTT.

The chain combines TRBV19 with TRBJ2-6; D not certain. The CDR3 has 14 amino acids. Germline CDR1 reads LNHDA; CDR2 reads SQIVND (reference sequence). The ends were cut back, 6 bases at V and 0 bases at J, with 6 bases in the middle. This chain's CDR3 is CASSPGSGANVLTF. The CDR3, as DNA: TGTGCCAGTAGCCCGGGCTCTGGGGCCAACGTCCTGACTTTC.

The gene calls are TRBV12-3 or TRBV12-4 and TRBJ1-6; no firm D call. Between the trimmed V and J ends, which lost 8 bases and 4 bases, there was a span of 6 bases. CDR3 length: 12 amino acids. CDR3 sequence: CASGRYNSPLHF. Here the CDR3 DNA reads TGTGCCAGCGGACGGTATAATTCACCCCTCCACTTT.

The chain is built from TRBV15 and TRBJ1-5; maybe TRBD1 (5 bases). The germline V gene has CDR1 LNHNV and CDR2 YYDKDF (reference sequence). Trimming cost V 3 bases and J 0 bases, with 9 bases left between them. The CDR3 is 15 residues long. The CDR3 nucleotides are TGTGCCACCAGCAGGACAGCCCTTAGCAATCAGCCCCAGCATTTT. This sequence encodes CATSRTALSNQPQHF.

The chain has TRBV4-3 and TRBJ2-1; 7 bases line up with TRBD2. Unmatched junction bases numbered 10, after V lost 3 bases and J lost 5 bases. Germline values: CDR1 LGHNA, CDR2 YSLEER. The CDR3 contains 16 residues. CDR3 bases: TGCGCCAGCAGCCAGGATACCCCGGGACTAAACAATGAGCAGTTCTTC. It codes for CASSQDTPGLNNEQFF.

CDR3 in DNA: TGTGCCAGCTCACCGGGACTAGCGGGATTACTAGCCAAAAACATTCAGTACTTC. It encodes CASSPGLAGLLAKNIQYF. This rearrangement joins TRBV18 to TRBJ2-4; TRBD2 agrees at 13 bases. CDR1 is KGHSH and CDR2 is LQKENI in the germline V gene. The CDR3 extends over 18 amino acids. J lost 0 bases, V lost 3 bases, and 5 bases had no gene match.

This chain uses TRBV6-2 or TRBV6-3 with TRBJ1-5; no reliable D call. CDR1 is MNHEY and CDR2 is SVGEGT in the germline V gene. Trimming shortened V by 4 bases and J by 10 bases, and 11 bases separated the two germline ends. The CDR3 covers 12 residues. This chain's CDR3 is CASSWAVQPQHF. CDR3 nucleotides: TGTGCCAGCAGTTGGGCCGTCCAACCCCAGCATTTT.